The 14 T cell receptor beta chains below were found in one sample sequenced in a study of long-term antiretroviral therapy in people with HIV. The run of the v3.0 immunoSEQ assay was at survey level. Sequencing used immunoSEQ multiplex PCR; TCRdb keeps in-frame clones, though not all of them. The sample shows about 19,000 clones, roughly 80% of them seen only once. Source: unsorted PBMCs, taken 0.9 years after starting antiretroviral therapy. These receptors came from a young man with HIV.

CDR3 loop: CASSIMAGRYEQYF. CDR3 coding DNA: TGTGCCAGTAGTATAATGGCAGGCAGGTACGAGCAGTACTTC. The chain is built from TRBV19 and TRBJ2-7; the D is unclear. Germline V gene lookup returns CDR1 LNHDA and CDR2 SQIVND (reference sequence). The germline V and J ends were trimmed by 2 bases and 4 bases, with 12 bases remaining between them. The CDR3 covers 14 residues.

V and J are TRBV18 and TRBJ2-3; 10 nucleotides match TRBD2. Germline V gene lookup returns CDR1 KGHSH and CDR2 LQKENI. This CDR3 is 18 amino acids long. V dropped 2 bases and J dropped 4; count of bases not matched to a gene: 12. The CDR3 region is CASSPYLPAGGLSDTQYF. CDR3 DNA sequence: TGTGCCAGCTCACCATACCTTCCAGCGGGGGGGCTGTCAGATACGCAGTATTTT.

The rearrangement joins TRBV2 to TRBJ1-3, with D hard to call. Trimming removed 9 bases from V and 4 bases from J, with 19 bases in between. The germline CDR1 and CDR2 sequences are SNHLY and FYNNEI. This CDR3 has 15 residues. The CDR3 reads CARRGPPVGGNTIYF. The CDR3 DNA sequence: TGTGCCAGAAGAGGACCGCCAGTGGGAGGAAACACCATATATTTT.

This clone turned up a few times. V usage is TRBV6-1 and J usage is TRBJ2-2; 9 bases match TRBD1. This CDR3 contains 16 residues. V lost 3 bases, J lost 8 bases, and 10 bases stayed unmatched. The germline CDR1 and CDR2 sequences are MNHNS and SASEGT. The CDR3 region has the DNA TGTGCCAGCAGTGAGGGGACAGGGCTGGCTACGGGGGAGCTGTTTTTT. Encoded protein: CASSEGTGLATGELFF.

J is TRBJ2-1 and V is TRBV18; weak D call: TRBD1 (6 bases). V gave up 4 bases and J gave up 7 bases, with 17 bases separating them. Germline CDR1 KGHSH, CDR2 LQKENI. The CDR3 consists of 15 residues. In DNA, the CDR3 is TGTGCCAGCTCACGTACAACAGGGTACCTAAATGAGCAGTTCTTC. Translation: CASSRTTGYLNEQFF.

This clone was counted a few times. The chain uses TRBV10-1 and TRBJ2-7, with D perhaps matching TRBD1 (5 bases). Per germline, CDR1 WNHNN and CDR2 SYGVQD (reference sequence). Trimming pared 5 bases from V and 6 bases from J, leaving 5 bases between. The CDR3 is made up of 10 amino acids. CDR3 in DNA: TGCGCCAGCAGTAGGGGCGAGCAGTACGTC. This encodes CASSRGEQYV.

This chain joins TRBV28 and TRBJ1-2; D is ambiguous. In germline, CDR1 is MDHEN, CDR2 SYDVKM. The CDR3 totals 17 residues. V shed 6 bases and J shed 5 bases, with 25 bases lying between them. In nucleotides, the CDR3 is TGTGCCAGCAGCCTTACGGCGGCGGACCAAACAAGTTATGGCTACACCTTC. As protein: CASSLTAADQTSYGYTF.

The chain employs TRBV5-6 and TRBJ2-7; D uncertain. CDR1 is SGHDT and CDR2 is YYEEEE in the germline V gene. The CDR3 covers 13 residues. With 0 bases removed from V and 0 bases from J, the gap between germline ends came to 4 bases. As DNA, the CDR3 is TGTGCCAGCAGCTTGGGGGCCTCCTACGAGCAGTACGTC. This translates into CASSLGASYEQYV.

The CDR3 nucleotides are TGTGCCAGCAGCCGTGACAGCCAAGCTAACTATGGCTACACCTTC. Its protein is CASSRDSQANYGYTF. V is TRBV4-2 and J is TRBJ1-2; D might be TRBD1 (5 bases). The CDR3 has 15 amino acids. Germline V CDR1 and CDR2: LGHNA, YNFKEQ. Trimming removed 4 bases from V and 0 bases from J, with 12 bases in between.

V is TRBV7-2 and J is TRBJ2-3, with D maybe TRBD1 (5 bases). This CDR3 comprises 15 residues. The V end lost 2 bases, the J end lost 4 bases, and 13 bases lay between the germline ends. Looked up from germline, CDR1 is SGHTA and CDR2 is FQGNSA. CDR3 nucleotides: TGTGCCAGCAGCTTACAGGGAATGTCGGCAGATACGCAGTATTTT. This gives the protein CASSLQGMSADTQYF.

J is TRBJ2-2 and V is TRBV7-3; 7 nucleotides align to TRBD1. CDR1 and CDR2 from the germline V gene are SGHTA and FQGTGA. Unmatched junction bases numbered 9, after V lost 2 bases and J lost 6 bases. CDR3 length equals 16 residues. CDR3 loop: CASSLSVGGSAGELFF. The CDR3, as DNA: TGTGCCAGCAGCTTATCTGTAGGGGGCTCGGCCGGGGAGCTGTTTTTT. The full variable domain, with the rest looked up from reference TRBV7-3 and TRBJ2-2, is GAGVSQTPSNKVTEKGKYVELRCDPISGHTALYWYRQSLGQGPEFLIYFQGTGAADDSGLPNDRFFAVRPEGSVSTLKIQRTERGDSAVYLCASSLSVGGSAGELFFGEGSRLTVL.

This clone has just a few counts. The rearrangement joins TRBV4-1 to TRBJ1-6; weak D call: TRBD1 (6 bases). The CDR3 length is 16 residues. The germline V gene has CDR1 MGHRA and CDR2 YSYEKL. V lost 1 base and J 2 bases, leaving 9 bases between the germline ends. CDR3 amino acids: CASSQAGGPYNSPLHF. In DNA form, the CDR3 reads TGCGCCAGCAGCCAAGCGGGGGGGCCCTATAATTCACCCCTCCACTTT.

The chain links TRBV11-2 to TRBJ1-3, with a weak D call TRBD1 (6 bases). The germline V gene has CDR1 SGHAT and CDR2 FQNNGV. This CDR3 region has 14 residues. Trimming shortened V by 5 bases and J by 4 bases, and 12 bases separated the two germline ends. The CDR3 is CASSRWTVGNTIYF. The CDR3, as DNA: TGTGCCAGCAGCCGATGGACAGTGGGAAACACCATATATTTT.

The chain is built from TRBV18 and TRBJ1-1, with 8 bases fitting TRBD1. V dropped 1 base and J dropped 6; count of bases not matched to a gene: 13. This CDR3 has 17 amino acids. Germline V gene sequence: CDR1 KGHSH, CDR2 LQKENI. The CDR3 region is CASSPQDRALVVSEAFF. CDR3 sequence (DNA): TGTGCCAGCTCACCACAGGACAGGGCCCTCGTCGTATCTGAAGCTTTCTTT.